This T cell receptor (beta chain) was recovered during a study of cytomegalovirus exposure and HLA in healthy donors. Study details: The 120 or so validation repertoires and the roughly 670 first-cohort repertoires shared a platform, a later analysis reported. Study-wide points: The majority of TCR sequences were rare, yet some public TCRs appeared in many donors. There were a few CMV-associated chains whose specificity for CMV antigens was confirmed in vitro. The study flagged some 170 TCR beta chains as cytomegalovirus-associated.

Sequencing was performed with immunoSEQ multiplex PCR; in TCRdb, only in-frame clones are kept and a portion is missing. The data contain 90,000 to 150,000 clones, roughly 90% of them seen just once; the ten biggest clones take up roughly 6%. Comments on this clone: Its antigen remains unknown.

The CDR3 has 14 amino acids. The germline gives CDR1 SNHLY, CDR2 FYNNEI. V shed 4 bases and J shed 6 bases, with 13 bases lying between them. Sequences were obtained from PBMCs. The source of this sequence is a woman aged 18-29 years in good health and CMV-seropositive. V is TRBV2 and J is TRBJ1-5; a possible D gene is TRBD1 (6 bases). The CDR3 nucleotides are TGTGCCAGCAGTGCAGGCAGGGGAAGTCAGCCCCAGCATTTT. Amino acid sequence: CASSAGRGSQPQHF. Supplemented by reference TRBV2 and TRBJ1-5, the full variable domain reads EPEVTQTPSHQVTQMGQEVILRCVPISNHLYFYWYRQILGQKVEFLVSFYNNEISEKSEIFDDQFSVERPDGSNFTLKIRSTKLEDSAMYFCASSAGRGSQPQHFGDGTRLSIL.